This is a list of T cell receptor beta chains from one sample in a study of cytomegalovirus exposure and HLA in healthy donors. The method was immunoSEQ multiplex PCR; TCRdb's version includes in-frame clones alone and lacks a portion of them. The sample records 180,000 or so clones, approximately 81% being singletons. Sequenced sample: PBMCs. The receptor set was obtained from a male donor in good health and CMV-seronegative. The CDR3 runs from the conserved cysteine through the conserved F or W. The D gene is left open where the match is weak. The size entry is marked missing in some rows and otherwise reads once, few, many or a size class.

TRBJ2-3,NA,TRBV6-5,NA,TGTGCCACCAGGACTGGCCCAGATACGCAGTATTTT,CATRTGPDTQYF
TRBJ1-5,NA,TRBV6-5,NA,TGTGCCAGCAAGGCGACAGCACTTAATCAGCCCCAGCATTTT,CASKATALNQPQHF
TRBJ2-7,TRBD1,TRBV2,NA,TGTGCCAGCATACCTGCGGACAGGGGCTACGAGCAGTACTTC,CASIPADRGYEQYF
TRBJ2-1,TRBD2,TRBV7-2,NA,TGTGCCAGCAGCTTAGCGGTCAGTAGGGGACTAGCGGCTTACAATGAGCAGTTCTTC,CASSLAVSRGLAAYNEQFF
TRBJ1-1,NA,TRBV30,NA,TGTGCCTGGAGTCTAAGGCAACCGAACACTAAAGCTTTCTTT,CAWSLRQPNTKAFF
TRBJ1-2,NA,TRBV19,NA,TGTGCCACCAAGGACCGGGGGGTCGGGGGCTACACCTTC,CATKDRGVGGYTF
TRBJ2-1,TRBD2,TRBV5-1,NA,TGCGCCAGCAGCTTGGCGGCGGGGGGCCTTCGGGTTGAGCAGTTCTTC,CASSLAAGGLRVEQFF
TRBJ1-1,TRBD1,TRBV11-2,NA,TGTGCCAGCAGCTTAGGGACAGGGTTCGCTGAAGCTTTCTTT,CASSLGTGFAEAFF
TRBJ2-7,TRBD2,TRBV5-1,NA,TGCGCCAGCAGCCTCCCGGACAGGGGTAGGACTAGCGGGAAAACCTACGAGCAGTACTTC,CASSLPDRGRTSGKTYEQYF
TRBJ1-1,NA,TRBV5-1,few,TGCGCCAGCAGCTTGGGGAACGGGGACACTGAAGCTTTCTTT,CASSLGNGDTEAFF